Listed here are 18 T cell receptor beta chains from one sample, sequenced in a study of identical twins. In TCRdb, the 5' RACE reads were re-called with MiXCR into one record per CDR3 protein. This sample carries over 600,000 distinct CDR3 sequences, around 21% of them seen once, and the ten largest clones take over 4%. This same sample was also part of a study on T cells expressing NK-cell markers.

The sequenced sample consisted of PBMCs. Receptor source: a young woman in good health.

This clonotype was counted only a few times. The chain carries TRBV7-9 and TRBJ1-5; TRBD1 matches 8 bases. CDR1 is SEHNR, CDR2 FQNEAQ, per germline (reference sequence). The length of the CDR3 is 14 residues. The V segment lost 2 bases and the J segment 5 bases; nucleotides outside the gene matches: 2. The CDR3 coding sequence is TGTGCCAGCAGCTTAACAGGGGGGCATCAGCCCCAGCATTTT. Its protein product is CASSLTGGHQPQHF.

The chain carries TRBV20-1 and TRBJ2-2, with 8 bases lining up with TRBD1. This CDR3 region has 14 residues. With V trimmed by 6 bases and J by 0 bases, 3 bases remained unmatched. In germline, CDR1 is DFQATT, CDR2 SNEGSKA (reference sequence). The CDR3 DNA reads as TGCAGTGCCGTGGACAGGGCGAACACCGGGGAGCTGTTTTTT. Protein sequence: CSAVDRANTGELFF.

The chain uses TRBV3-1 and TRBJ2-7; possible D gene TRBD2, 7 bases. Germline loops: CDR1 LGHDT, CDR2 YNNKEL (reference sequence). V was pared by 5 bases and J by 4 bases, with 12 bases between. This CDR3 contains 13 residues. The CDR3: CASSYREGYEQYF. The CDR3 DNA follows: TGTGCCAGCAGCTACAGGGAGGGTTACGAGCAGTACTTC.

The rearrangement uses TRBV5-6 and TRBJ2-1; D is perhaps TRBD1 or TRBD2 (6 bases each). The CDR3 has 16 residues. V was clipped by 3 bases and J by 7 bases, with 20 bases between them. Germline CDR1 SGHDT, CDR2 YYEEEE. CDR3 residues: CASSWGRGTEGNEQFF. The CDR3 bases are TGTGCCAGCAGCTGGGGGCGCGGGACTGAAGGAAATGAGCAGTTCTTC.

This chain joins TRBV3-1 and TRBJ2-1; 11 bases agree with TRBD2. Germline V gene lookup returns CDR1 LGHDT and CDR2 YNNKEL (reference sequence). The CDR3 contains 15 residues. The J segment lost 4 bases and the V segment lost 4 bases, leaving 3 bases of the junction unmatched. The CDR3 loop reads CASSPSSGGYNEQFF. CDR3 in DNA: TGTGCCAGCAGCCCTTCTAGCGGGGGGTACAATGAGCAGTTCTTC.

This chain connects TRBV20-1 to TRBJ1-5; 9 bases are a match to TRBD1. Per germline, CDR1 DFQATT and CDR2 SNEGSKA (reference sequence). The ends lost 3 bases at V and 2 bases at J; junction bases unmatched: 5. The CDR3 totals 15 residues. CDR3: CSASRQGDGNQPQHF. The DNA of the CDR3 is TGCAGTGCTAGCCGACAGGGGGATGGCAATCAGCCCCAGCATTTT.

The V call is TRBV27, the J call TRBJ2-5; 10 bases align to TRBD2. This CDR3 is built from 17 residues. V trimming: 2 bases; J trimming: 5 bases; junction bases outside the gene matches: 11. From germline, CDR1 is MNHEY and CDR2 SMNVEV (reference sequence). In DNA form, the CDR3 reads TGTGCCAGCAGTTTAATATTTTTAGCGGGAGGACCCGAGACCCAGTACTTC. Protein product: CASSLIFLAGGPETQYF.

The V and J genes are TRBV4-3 and TRBJ2-1; 7 bases agree with TRBD2. Germline V gene sequence: CDR1 LGHNA, CDR2 YSLEER. V dropped 0 bases and J dropped 4; count of bases not matched to a gene: 6. The length of the CDR3 is 16 residues. DNA of the CDR3: TGCGCCAGCAGCCAAGATGGAGGACTAGTTTACAATGAGCAGTTCTTC. As protein: CASSQDGGLVYNEQFF.

V and J are TRBV21-1 and TRBJ2-1; the D call TRBD2 from the table was never checked on the DNA. TRBV21-1 represents a pseudogene. CDR3 length equals 17 residues. The CDR3 here is CASSKAHPAGDGGEQFF. DNA for the CDR3: TGTGCCAGCAGCAAAGCGCACCCAGCGGGAGATGGGGGCGAGCAGTTCTTC.

Ten or more counts support this clonotype. The chain employs TRBV6-5 and TRBJ1-6; maybe TRBD1 (5 bases). The CDR3 extends over 12 amino acids. Germline V CDR1 and CDR2: MNHEY, SVGAGI. Trimming removed 5 bases from V and 7 bases from J, with 6 bases in between. The CDR3 here is CASSRQNSPLHF. In DNA form, the CDR3 reads TGTGCCAGCAGTCGACAGAATTCACCCCTCCACTTT.

The gene calls are TRBV16 and TRBJ2-3; D gene ambiguous. CDR3 length equals 16 residues. The germline V gene encodes CDR1 KGHSY and CDR2 FQNENV. V lost 0 bases and J 3 bases, leaving 13 bases between the germline ends. CDR3 DNA: TGTGCCAGCAGCCAATCGAAGGGTCTTGGTACAGATACGCAGTATTTT. Its translation: CASSQSKGLGTDTQYF.

This clonotype was observed a handful of times. The J gene is TRBJ2-1, the V gene TRBV12-3 or TRBV12-4; either TRBD1 or TRBD2 may fit D (5 bases each). Trimming took 4 bases from V and 9 from J, leaving 19 bases between them. The CDR3 is made up of 15 amino acids. This CDR3 is CASSSQGAPTSEQFF. The CDR3 bases are TGTGCCAGCAGTTCCCAGGGAGCGCCGACCTCTGAGCAGTTCTTC.

This clonotype has a count of ten or more. V and J are TRBV12-3 or TRBV12-4 and TRBJ2-7; 8 bases agree with TRBD1. V dropped 6 bases and J dropped 5; count of bases not matched to a gene: 9. The CDR3 is 14 amino acids. The CDR3 spells CASSLGQGAHEQYF. The CDR3 bases are TGTGCCAGCAGCCTCGGGCAGGGGGCCCACGAGCAGTACTTC.

The sample holds many counts of this clonotype. The chain links TRBV12-3 or TRBV12-4 to TRBJ1-5, with 8 nucleotides matching TRBD1. There are 15 residues in the CDR3. The V gene end was trimmed by 2 bases and the J gene end by 6 bases; junction bases not matched to a gene: 6. The CDR3 region has the DNA TGTGCCAGCAGTTTACAGGGGGCGGCTGGTCAGCCCCAGCATTTT. This gives the protein CASSLQGAAGQPQHF.

V usage is TRBV20-1 and J usage is TRBJ2-2; the D is unclear. The CDR3 sequence is 13 residues long. V was trimmed by 0 bases and J by 7 bases, leaving 9 bases between them. CDR1 is DFQATT, CDR2 SNEGSKA, per germline (reference sequence). The CDR3 sequence is CSARDGHGGELFF. The CDR3 DNA follows: TGCAGTGCTAGAGATGGCCATGGCGGGGAGCTGTTTTTT.

This clonotype was seen at least ten times. V gene TRBV10-2 combines with J gene TRBJ2-3; 7 nucleotides match TRBD2. Trimming at V came to 4 bases and at J to 5 bases, leaving 9 bases not matched to a gene. The CDR3 totals 15 residues. CDR1 and CDR2 (germline): WSHSY, SAAADI. The CDR3 loop reads CASSGSSGALDTQYF. CDR3 DNA sequence: TGCGCCAGCAGTGGATCTAGCGGAGCACTAGATACGCAGTATTTT.

This clonotype was seen more than once but under ten times. The chain uses TRBV20-1 and TRBJ1-5; D call uncertain. Trimming pared 5 bases from V and 0 bases from J, leaving 14 bases between. Germline V CDR1 and CDR2: DFQATT, SNEGSKA (reference sequence). The CDR3 runs 15 residues. CDR3 nucleotides: TGCAGTGCTTTACCGACTGGGAATAGCAATCAGCCCCAGCATTTT. Amino acids: CSALPTGNSNQPQHF.

The chain recombines TRBV4-3 with TRBJ2-7, with D perhaps TRBD1 (6 bases). Germline CDR1 reads LGHNA; CDR2 reads YSLEER. This CDR3 is built from 16 residues. V lost 0 bases and J lost 7, with 19 bases in between. The DNA of the CDR3 is TGCGCCAGCAGCCAAGATTATGGGCAGGGGATGTTTGAGCAGTACTTC. Translation: CASSQDYGQGMFEQYF.